This T cell receptor (beta chain) appears in the sequencing data of a study of blood T cell repertoires in COVID-19. The method was immunoSEQ multiplex PCR; TCRdb's version includes in-frame clones alone and lacks a portion of them. The sample includes about 250,000 clones, 86% of them seen just once. CDR1 is SGHRS, CDR2 YFSETQ, per germline. After removal of 7 bases from V and 4 bases from J, the junction contained 7 bases not matched to a gene. The CDR3 covers 14 residues. The source material was peripheral blood. The sequence derives from a woman of 80 years or more with COVID-19, enrolled during active disease. The chain couples TRBV5-1 to TRBJ2-2, with 7 bases fitting TRBD2. The CDR3 region is CASAEGGSTGELFF. CDR3 DNA sequence: TGCGCCAGCGCGGAGGGAGGGAGCACCGGGGAGCTGTTTTTT.